The 12 T cell receptor beta chains below all came from one sample that was sequenced in a study of shared clonotypes between healthy human individuals. Some clones are missing from TCRdb's copy, which holds only in-frame ones; the method was immunoSEQ multiplex PCR. There are hundreds of thousands of clones in the sample; roughly 96% occur only once, and around 0.3% lies in the top ten. The sequenced material came from memory CD8+ T cells sorted from blood. The subset denotes: CD45RO+ cells pooled with CCR7-negative TemRA cells. These receptors were collected from a man under 40 in good health.

V and J are TRBV16 and TRBJ2-7; 9 bases align to TRBD2. V trimming: 2 bases; J trimming: 4 bases; junction bases outside the gene matches: 15. The germline V gene encodes CDR1 KGHSY and CDR2 FQNENV. The CDR3 is 18 amino acids. This CDR3 is CASSQPGVVREGAYEQYF. CDR3 DNA sequence: TGTGCCAGCAGCCAACCGGGGGTTGTGCGGGAGGGCGCGTACGAGCAGTACTTC.

The J gene is TRBJ1-2, the V gene TRBV9, with 7 bases fitting TRBD1. V shed 4 bases, J shed 7 bases, and the junction held 10 bases outside the gene matches. The CDR3 is made up of 14 amino acids. Germline V gene lookup returns CDR1 SGDLS and CDR2 YYNGEE. CDR3 coding DNA: TGTGCCAGCAGCACCCGGGACAGCCGGCGTGGCTACACCTTC. The encoded protein is CASSTRDSRRGYTF.

CDR3 protein: CASSIVDRPNTEAFF. DNA of the CDR3: TGTGCCAGTAGTATAGTTGACAGGCCGAACACTGAAGCTTTCTTT. The chain employs TRBV19 and TRBJ1-1, with D possibly matching TRBD1 (6 bases). Between the trimmed V and J ends, which lost 1 base and 1 base, there was a span of 10 bases. This CDR3 contains 15 residues. From germline, CDR1 is LNHDA and CDR2 SQIVND (reference sequence).

The J gene is TRBJ2-5, the V gene TRBV7-9; the D gene is possibly TRBD1 (5 bases). The germline gives CDR1 SEHNR, CDR2 FQNEAQ (reference sequence). The CDR3 has 15 amino acids. V lost 4 bases to trimming and J lost 1 base, with 13 bases between them. In DNA, the CDR3 is TGTGCCAGCAGCTCAGGGCTCCCGGCCCAAGAGACCCAGTACTTC. Amino acids: CASSSGLPAQETQYF.

The genes are TRBV5-6 and TRBJ2-3, with 14 bases aligning to TRBD2. There are 16 residues in the CDR3. CDR1 and CDR2 (germline): SGHDT, YYEEEE. V lost 2 bases to trimming and J lost 5 bases; unmatched junction nucleotides: 4. CDR3 DNA sequence: TGTGCCAGCAGCTTAAGGACTAGCGGGAGGCTAGATACGCAGTATTTT. It codes for CASSLRTSGRLDTQYF.

The chain couples TRBV7-9 to TRBJ2-3, with D unclear. The germline gives CDR1 SEHNR, CDR2 FQNEAQ (reference sequence). Trimming removed 4 bases from V and 4 bases from J, with 3 bases in between. CDR3 length: 11 residues. The CDR3 region is CASSSADTQYF. For the CDR3, the DNA is TGTGCCAGCAGCTCTGCAGATACGCAGTATTTT.

This clone was seen just once. The chain is built from TRBV6-5 and TRBJ1-5; a possible D gene is TRBD1 (6 bases). Trimming left V 7 bases short and J 2 bases short, with 12 bases between. The CDR3 extends over 14 amino acids. Germline CDR1 MNHEY, CDR2 SVGAGI. The CDR3 DNA reads as TGTGCCAGCAAAACCTACAGGGGCAATCAGCCCCAGCATTTT. It translates to CASKTYRGNQPQHF.

In DNA form, the CDR3 reads TGTGCCAGCAGTTATAGTCTGACTAGCGGGAAAACAGATACGCAGTATTTT. Amino acids: CASSYSLTSGKTDTQYF. The chain recombines TRBV2 with TRBJ2-3; 11 nucleotides match TRBD2. The germline CDR1 and CDR2 sequences are SNHLY and FYNNEI. V shed 5 bases, J shed 3 bases, and the junction held 10 bases outside the gene matches. The CDR3 covers 17 residues.

Note on this clone: This same CDR3 is encoded by further DNA sequences in the sample. The V gene is TRBV5-4, the J gene TRBJ2-3; D remains ambiguous. V dropped 4 bases and J dropped 0 bases, with 6 bases sitting between them. From germline, CDR1 is SGHNT and CDR2 YYREEE (reference sequence). The CDR3 is made up of 13 amino acids. CDR3 nucleotides: TGTGCCAGCAGCACGTCGAGCACAGATACGCAGTATTTT. It translates to CASSTSSTDTQYF.

This rearrangement joins TRBV2 to TRBJ2-1, with D perhaps TRBD2 (6 bases). The CDR3 is made up of 13 amino acids. Trimming took 6 bases from V and 15 from J, leaving 21 bases between them. In germline, CDR1 is SNHLY, CDR2 FYNNEI. The CDR3 loop reads CASRQAGGVFLFF. The CDR3 region has the DNA TGTGCCAGCAGACAAGCTGGCGGGGTATTTCTGTTCTTC.

This clone was found once. CDR3 loop: CASSRTSGSTDTQYF. The CDR3 region has the DNA TGTGCCAGCAGCAGGACTAGCGGTAGCACAGATACGCAGTATTTT. The rearrangement links TRBV28 to TRBJ2-3, with TRBD2 identical over 10 bases. The CDR3 length is 15 residues. The V and J ends lost 6 bases and 0 bases, in that order; junction bases with no gene match: 3. Germline CDR1 is MDHEN and CDR2 is SYDVKM.

V gene TRBV10-3 combines with J gene TRBJ2-1; D unclear. Trimming shortened V by 6 bases and J by 5 bases, and 8 bases separated the two germline ends. Germline CDR1 ENHRY, CDR2 SYGVKD. The CDR3 has 12 amino acids. The CDR3 bases are TGTGCCATCAGCCTCCTTAACAATGAGCAGTTCTTC. As protein: CAISLLNNEQFF.